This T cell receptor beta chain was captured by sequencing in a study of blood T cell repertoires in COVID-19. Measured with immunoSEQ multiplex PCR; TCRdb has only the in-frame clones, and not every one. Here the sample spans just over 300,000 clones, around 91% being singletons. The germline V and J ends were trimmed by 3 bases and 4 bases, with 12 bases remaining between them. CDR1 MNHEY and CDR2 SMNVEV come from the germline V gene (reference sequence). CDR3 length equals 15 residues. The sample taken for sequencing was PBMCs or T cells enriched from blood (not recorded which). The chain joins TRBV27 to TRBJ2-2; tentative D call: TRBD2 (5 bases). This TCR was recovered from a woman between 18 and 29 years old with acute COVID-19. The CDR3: CASSLEAALTGELFF. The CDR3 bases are TGTGCCAGCAGTTTGGAAGCGGCCCTCACCGGGGAGCTGTTTTTT.